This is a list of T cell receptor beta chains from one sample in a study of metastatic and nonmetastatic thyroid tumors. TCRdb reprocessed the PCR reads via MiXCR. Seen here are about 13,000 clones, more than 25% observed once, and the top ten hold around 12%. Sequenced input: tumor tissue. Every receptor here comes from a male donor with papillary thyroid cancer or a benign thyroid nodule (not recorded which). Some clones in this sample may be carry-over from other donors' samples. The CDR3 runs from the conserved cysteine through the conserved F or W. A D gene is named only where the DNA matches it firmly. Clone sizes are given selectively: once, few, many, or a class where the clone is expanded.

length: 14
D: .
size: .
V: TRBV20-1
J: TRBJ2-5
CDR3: CSASSAGGQETQYF
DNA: TGCAGTGCTAGTTCGGCAGGAGGCCAAGAGACCCAGTACTTC

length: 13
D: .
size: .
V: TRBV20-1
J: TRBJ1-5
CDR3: CSARVAANQPQHF
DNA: TGCAGTGCTAGGGTAGCGGCGAATCAGCCCCAGCATTTT

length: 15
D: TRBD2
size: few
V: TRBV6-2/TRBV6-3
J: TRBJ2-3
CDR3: CASSYRGEGADTQYF
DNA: TGTGCCAGCAGTTACCGAGGGGAGGGCGCAGATACGCAGTATTTT

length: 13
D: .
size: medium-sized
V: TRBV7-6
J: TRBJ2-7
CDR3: CASSLEPRGEQYF
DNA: TGTGCCAGCAGCTTAGAACCTAGGGGCGAGCAGTACTTC

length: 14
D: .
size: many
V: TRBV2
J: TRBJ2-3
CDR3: CASSEQVFTDTQYF
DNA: TGTGCCAGCAGTGAACAGGTCTTCACAGATACGCAGTATTTT

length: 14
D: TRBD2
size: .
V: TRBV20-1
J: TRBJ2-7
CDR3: CSASPLAGAYEQYF
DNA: TGCAGTGCTAGTCCACTAGCGGGAGCCTACGAGCAGTACTTC

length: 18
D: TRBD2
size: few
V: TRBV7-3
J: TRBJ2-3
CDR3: CASSLTQIAGWPTDTQYF
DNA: TGTGCCAGCAGCTTAACCCAAATAGCGGGATGGCCAACAGATACGCAGTATTTT

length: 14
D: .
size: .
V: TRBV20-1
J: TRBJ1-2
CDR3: CSARLGPPYYGYTF
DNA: TGCAGTGCTAGATTGGGCCCGCCTTACTATGGCTACACCTTC

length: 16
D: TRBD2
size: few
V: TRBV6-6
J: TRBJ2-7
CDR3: CASSYRPTSEGYEQYF
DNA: TGTGCCAGCAGTTACCGACCAACTAGCGAAGGCTACGAGCAGTACTTC

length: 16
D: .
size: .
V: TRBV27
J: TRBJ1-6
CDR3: CASSLTGVSYNSPLHF
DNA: TGTGCCAGCAGTTTAACCGGGGTGTCCTATAATTCACCCCTCCACTTT

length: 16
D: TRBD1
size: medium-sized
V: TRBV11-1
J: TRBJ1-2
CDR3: CASSLWDRLADYGYTF
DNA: TGTGCCAGCAGCTTATGGGACAGGCTGGCTGACTATGGCTACACCTTC

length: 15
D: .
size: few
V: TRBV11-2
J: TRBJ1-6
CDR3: CASSLGAGYNSPLHF
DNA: TGTGCCAGCAGCTTAGGGGCAGGCTATAATTCACCCCTCCACTTT

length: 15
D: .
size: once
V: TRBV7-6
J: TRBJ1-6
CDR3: CASSSQQGIGSPLHF
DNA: TGTGCCAGCAGCTCACAACAGGGTATAGGTTCACCCCTCCACTTT

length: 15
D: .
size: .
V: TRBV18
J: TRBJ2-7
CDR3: CASSPYKGYFDEQYF
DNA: TGTGCCAGCTCCCCTTATAAGGGTTACTTCGACGAGCAGTACTTC

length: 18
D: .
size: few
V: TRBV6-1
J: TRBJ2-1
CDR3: CASSGHHPRTYRVSEQFF
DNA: TGTGCCAGCAGTGGCCATCACCCCCGAACCTACAGAGTTAGTGAGCAGTTCTTC

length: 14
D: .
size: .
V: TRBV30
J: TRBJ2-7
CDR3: CAWSVGGSGYEQYF
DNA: TGTGCCTGGAGTGTAGGAGGTAGCGGTTACGAGCAGTACTTC

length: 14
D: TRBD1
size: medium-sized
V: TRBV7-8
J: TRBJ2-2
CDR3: CASRRTGSTGELFF
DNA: TGTGCCAGCAGACGGACAGGGAGCACCGGGGAGCTGTTTTTT

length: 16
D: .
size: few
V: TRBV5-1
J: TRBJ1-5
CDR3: CASSFTGDIGNQPQHF
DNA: TGCGCCAGCAGCTTCACGGGGGACATCGGCAATCAGCCCCAGCATTTT

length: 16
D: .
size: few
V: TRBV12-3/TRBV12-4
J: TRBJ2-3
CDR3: CASSLKGSGAVNTQYF
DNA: TGTGCCAGCAGTTTAAAGGGGTCAGGGGCCGTAAATACGCAGTATTTT

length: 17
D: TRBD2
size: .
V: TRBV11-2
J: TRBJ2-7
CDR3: CASSASMGLAGTHEQYF
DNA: TGTGCCAGCAGCGCCAGCATGGGACTAGCGGGAACCCACGAGCAGTACTTC

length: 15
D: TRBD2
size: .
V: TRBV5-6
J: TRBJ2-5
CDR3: CASSLASGMSETQYF
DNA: TGTGCCAGCAGCTTGGCTAGCGGGATGTCGGAGACCCAGTACTTC

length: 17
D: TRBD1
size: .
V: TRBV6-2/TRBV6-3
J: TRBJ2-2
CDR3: CASSSLRTGLGTGELFF
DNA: TGTGCCAGCAGTTCCCTAAGGACAGGGCTAGGGACCGGGGAGCTGTTTTTT

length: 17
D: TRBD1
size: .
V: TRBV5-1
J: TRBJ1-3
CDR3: CASRPGQGFISGNTIYF
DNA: TGCGCCAGCAGACCGGGACAGGGATTCATCTCTGGAAACACCATATATTTT

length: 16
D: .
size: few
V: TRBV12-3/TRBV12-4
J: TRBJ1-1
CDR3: CASSLGRGAMNTEAFF
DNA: TGTGCCAGCAGTTTAGGCAGGGGCGCTATGAACACTGAAGCTTTCTTT

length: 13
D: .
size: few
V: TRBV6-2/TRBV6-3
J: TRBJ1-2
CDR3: CASSYSSGRGYTF
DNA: TGTGCCAGCAGTTACTCGTCGGGTCGTGGCTACACCTTC

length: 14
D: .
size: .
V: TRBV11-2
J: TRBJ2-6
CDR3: CASSSNSGANVLTF
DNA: TGTGCCAGCAGTAGTAACTCTGGGGCCAACGTCCTGACTTTC

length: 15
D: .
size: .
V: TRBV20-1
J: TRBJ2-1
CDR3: CSARDPVDLVSEQFF
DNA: TGCAGTGCTAGAGACCCAGTGGACTTGGTGAGTGAGCAGTTCTTC

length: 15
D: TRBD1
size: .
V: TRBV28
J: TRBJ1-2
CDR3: CASSQGQGGIYGYTF
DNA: TGTGCCAGCAGTCAAGGACAGGGCGGTATTTATGGCTACACCTTC